This T cell receptor (beta chain) was sequenced for a study of T cells in Graves' hyperthyroidism and ophthalmopathy. Details on this clonotype: Its cognate antigen is unknown.

There were TCR beta CDR3 regions amplified from RNA transcripts. The study used the HTBI primer set for a first-round RT-PCR of the TCR CDR3. Each CDR3 protein gets one entry after TCRdb re-called the multiplex PCR reads with MiXCR. The table includes fewer than 600,000 distinct CDR3 sequences, 14% detected once. Study-level points and caveats: Most clonotypes expanded in the thyroid (above 0.001) were also present in blood.

Germline V gives CDR1 SGDLS, CDR2 YYNGEE. Trimming took off 4 bases at V and 6 bases at J, with 20 bases between the two ends. CDR3 size: 15 residues. Uncontrolled infection, other autoimmune disease, pregnancy or lactation excluded patients. Fresh 10 ml peripheral blood yielded PBMCs. The chain carries TRBV9 and TRBJ2-7; tentative D call: TRBD1 (5 bases). The TCR was taken from a woman aged 40-49 years with Graves' hyperthyroidism. The source material was blood. The CDR3 coding sequence is TGTGCCAGCAGCTCCAGGGTAAGGGTTACATTCGAGCAGTACTTC. This gives the protein CASSSRVRVTFEQYF.